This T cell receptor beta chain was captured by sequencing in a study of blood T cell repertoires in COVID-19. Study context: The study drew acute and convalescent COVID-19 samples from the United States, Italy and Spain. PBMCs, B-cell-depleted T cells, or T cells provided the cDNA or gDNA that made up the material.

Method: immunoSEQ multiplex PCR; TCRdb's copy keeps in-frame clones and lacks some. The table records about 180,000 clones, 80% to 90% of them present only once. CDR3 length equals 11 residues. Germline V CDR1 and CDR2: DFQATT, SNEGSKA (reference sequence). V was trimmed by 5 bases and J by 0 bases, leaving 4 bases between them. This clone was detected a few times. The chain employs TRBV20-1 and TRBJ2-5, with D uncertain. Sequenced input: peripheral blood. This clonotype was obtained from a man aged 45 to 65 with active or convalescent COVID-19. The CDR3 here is CSAQYQETQYF. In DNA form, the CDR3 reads TGCAGTGCTCAGTACCAAGAGACCCAGTACTTC.